The 26 T cell receptor beta chains presented below share a single source sample, sequenced in a study of blood T cell repertoires in COVID-19 (dated by TCRdb to 2018 to 2020). Libraries were built with the immunoSEQ multiplex PCR assay. In TCRdb, the immuneACCESS table is reduced to in-frame sequences with V and J assigned. These tables do not hold every clone; where another copy was compared, an unresolved V gene accounts for under half, and the others remain unexplained. Here the sample has some 330,000 clones; over 75% occur a single time. The top ten constitute about 5% of the sample. The sample consisted of PBMCs or T cells enriched from blood (not recorded which). The source of these receptors is a man aged 25 to 40 who had recovered from COVID-19.

The chain has TRBV18 and TRBJ2-7, with D tentatively TRBD2 (6 bases). Deletions cut 2 bases from V and 6 bases from J, with 11 bases between. CDR3 length equals 13 residues. Germline V gives CDR1 KGHSH, CDR2 LQKENI. As DNA, the CDR3 is TGTGCCAGCTCACCAAACGACGGGGGCGAGCAGTACTTC. Encoded protein: CASSPNDGGEQYF.

J is TRBJ2-7 and V is TRBV11-2; 11 positions agree with TRBD2. The CDR3 contains 15 residues. Germline lookup yields CDR1 SGHAT and CDR2 FQNNGV. V was pared by 5 bases and J by 4 bases, with 7 bases of the junction left unmatched. CDR3 sequence (DNA): TGTGCCAGCAGCCCCAGACTAGCGGGGCCGTACGAGCAGTACTTC. As protein: CASSPRLAGPYEQYF.

The chain uses TRBV7-9 and TRBJ2-1; the match to TRBD1 covers 7 bases. Trimming at V came to 8 bases and at J to 2 bases, leaving 9 bases not matched to a gene. The CDR3 has 15 amino acids. The V gene's germline CDR1 is SEHNR and CDR2 FQNEAQ (reference sequence). CDR3 sequence reads: CASGHRDSAYNEQFF. The CDR3 region has the DNA TGTGCCAGCGGTCACCGGGACAGCGCCTACAATGAGCAGTTCTTC.

The chain employs TRBV3-1 (or the pseudogene TRBV3-2) and TRBJ2-7, with D unresolved. There are 11 residues in the CDR3. The germline V gene encodes CDR1 LGHDT and CDR2 YNNKEL (reference sequence). The ends were cut back, 0 bases at V and 9 bases at J, with 6 bases in the middle. In DNA, the CDR3 is TGTGCCAGCAGCCAAGATTCGGGGCAGTACTTC. It codes for CASSQDSGQYF.

The J gene is TRBJ2-2, the V gene TRBV29-1; the match to TRBD2 covers 9 bases. Germline V gene lookup returns CDR1 SQVTM and CDR2 ANQGSEA. V lost 5 bases and J lost 4; bases outside the gene matches: 11. The CDR3 extends over 16 amino acids. As DNA, the CDR3 is TGCAGCGTTTCAGAGCGGGGGGACTCGCGCACCGGGGAGCTGTTTTTT. The encoded protein is CSVSERGDSRTGELFF.

The chain joins TRBV14 to TRBJ1-6, with D perhaps matching TRBD1 (5 bases). V was pared by 2 bases and J by 10 bases, with 12 bases between. In germline, CDR1 is SGHDN, CDR2 FVKESK. CDR3 length equals 14 residues. In DNA form, the CDR3 reads TGTGCCAGCAGCCAATTTAGGGGAGGATCACCCCTCCACTTT. This encodes CASSQFRGGSPLHF.

The gene calls are TRBV5-1 and TRBJ1-6; no reliable D call. There are 15 residues in the CDR3. Germline CDR1 reads SGHRS; CDR2 reads YFSETQ. V was cut by 4 bases and J by 0 bases, with 8 bases left in between. The CDR3 is CASSMVYSYNSPLHF. The CDR3 coding sequence is TGCGCCAGCAGCATGGTTTACTCCTATAATTCACCCCTCCACTTT.

This sequence joins TRBV4-2 and TRBJ2-7; 11 bases match TRBD1. Trimming removed 3 bases from V and 4 bases from J; junction bases left unmatched: 8. Germline lookup yields CDR1 LGHNA and CDR2 YNFKEQ. This CDR3 contains 16 residues. CDR3: CASSHSLGQGAYEQYF. The CDR3 DNA sequence: TGTGCCAGCAGCCATTCTCTTGGACAGGGGGCTTACGAGCAGTACTTC.

This clone was picked up a small number of times. This chain links TRBV5-1 with TRBJ1-2; 11 positions match TRBD1. The CDR3 runs to 14 residues. CDR1 is SGHRS and CDR2 is YFSETQ in the germline V gene. Losses at the gene ends were 5 bases for V and 5 bases for J; bases not matched to a gene: 5. In nucleotides, the CDR3 is TGCGCCAGCAGTCCCGGGACAGGGGGGTATGGCTACACCTTC. It specifies CASSPGTGGYGYTF.

V and J are TRBV7-8 and TRBJ2-5; 11 bases align to TRBD2. Germline V gives CDR1 SGHVS, CDR2 FQNEAQ. CDR3 length: 14 residues. The ends lost 5 bases at V and 5 bases at J; junction bases unmatched: 4. This CDR3 is CASSPGLAVETQYF. Written as DNA, the CDR3 is TGTGCCAGCAGCCCGGGACTAGCGGTTGAGACCCAGTACTTC.

The rearrangement links TRBV18 to TRBJ1-3, with D maybe TRBD1 (5 bases). The CDR3 is made up of 16 amino acids. Trimming shortened V by 5 bases and J by 0 bases, and 14 bases separated the two germline ends. Germline loops: CDR1 KGHSH, CDR2 LQKENI. The CDR3 coding sequence is TGTGCCAGCTCAGGTCTCAGGGAAGACTCTGGAAACACCATATATTTT. Protein: CASSGLREDSGNTIYF.

This rearrangement joins TRBV3-1 (or the pseudogene TRBV3-2) to TRBJ1-5, with 7 bases matching TRBD1. Germline CDR1 and CDR2: LGHDT and YNNKEL (reference sequence). The CDR3 contains 17 residues. V was pared by 1 base and J by 4 bases, with 10 bases of the junction left unmatched. In nucleotides, the CDR3 is TGTGCCAGCAGCCAAGCGAGGGGGCCGCTAGGGAATCAGCCCCAGCATTTT. Its protein is CASSQARGPLGNQPQHF.

This clone was seen just once. This rearrangement joins TRBV7-7 to TRBJ2-1; TRBD1 might be the D (5 bases). V dropped 1 base and J dropped 2 bases, with 12 bases sitting between them. The CDR3 contains 16 residues. The germline V gene encodes CDR1 SSHAT and CDR2 FNYEAQ (reference sequence). As DNA, the CDR3 is TGTGCCAGCAGCTTAGTAGGGGTCGAGGCCTACAATGAGCAGTTCTTC. Its protein product is CASSLVGVEAYNEQFF.

The chain joins TRBV15 to TRBJ1-1; the D gene is possibly TRBD1 (6 bases). Germline CDR1 reads LNHNV; CDR2 reads YYDKDF (reference sequence). V lost 5 bases and J 4 bases, leaving 11 bases between the germline ends. The CDR3 has 13 residues. The CDR3 DNA is TGTGCCACCAGCCAGGGGCGTCCCACTGAAGCTTTCTTT. Its translation: CATSQGRPTEAFF.

V gene TRBV4-1 combines with J gene TRBJ2-1, with D tentatively TRBD2 (6 bases). CDR1 and CDR2 from the germline V gene are MGHRA and YSYEKL. Between the trimmed V and J ends, which lost 0 bases and 1 base, there was a span of 10 bases. CDR3 length: 16 amino acids. The CDR3 spells CASSQDRRVSYNEQFF. The CDR3, as DNA: TGCGCCAGCAGCCAAGATAGGAGGGTATCCTACAATGAGCAGTTCTTC.

This clone was seen only once. The chain uses TRBV9 and TRBJ2-5; TRBD1 aligns across 7 bases. Germline V gives CDR1 SGDLS, CDR2 YYNGEE. The CDR3 spans 15 residues. After removal of 4 bases from V and 2 bases from J, the junction contained 8 bases not matched to a gene. DNA for the CDR3: TGTGCCAGCAGCCCTACGGGACAGCCTCAAGAGACCCAGTACTTC. Amino acid sequence: CASSPTGQPQETQYF.

This chain connects TRBV19 to TRBJ1-1; 8 bases map to TRBD1. After removal of 4 bases from V and 5 bases from J, the junction contained 6 bases not matched to a gene. Per the germline V gene, CDR1 is LNHDA and CDR2 is SQIVND (reference sequence). The CDR3 sequence is 14 residues long. The CDR3 DNA reads TGTGCCAGTAGTAGTACAGGGGGTAGGACTGAAGCTTTCTTT. Encoded protein: CASSSTGGRTEAFF.

V usage is TRBV7-9 and J usage is TRBJ2-2; TRBD1 matches at 10 bases. Germline loops: CDR1 SEHNR, CDR2 FQNEAQ (reference sequence). J lost 2 bases, V lost 6 bases, and 9 bases had no gene match. The CDR3 extends over 17 amino acids. CDR3 DNA sequence: TGTGCCAGCAGTCATCCGGGACAGGGGACCAACACCGGGGAGCTGTTTTTT. This translates into CASSHPGQGTNTGELFF. Drawing the rest from reference TRBV7-9 and TRBJ2-2, the complete variable domain is DTGVSQNPRHKITKRGQNVTFRCDPISEHNRLYWYRQTLGQGPEFLTYFQNEAQLEKSRLLSDRFSAERPKGSFSTLEIQRTEQGDSAMYLCASSHPGQGTNTGELFFGEGSRLTVL.

The chain's CDR3 is CASSRQGAGETQYF. In nucleotides, the CDR3 is TGTGCCAGCAGCAGACAGGGGGCGGGAGAGACCCAGTACTTC. The V call is TRBV7-9, the J call TRBJ2-5, with 10 bases matching TRBD1. With 5 bases clipped from V and 4 bases from J, the junction kept 4 bases outside the gene matches. The length of the CDR3 is 14 residues. The germline CDR1 and CDR2 sequences are SEHNR and FQNEAQ (reference sequence).

This clone was detected a few times. The V call is TRBV6-1, the J call TRBJ1-2; D call uncertain. Germline CDR1 and CDR2: MNHNS and SASEGT. The CDR3 is 17 amino acids. V lost 1 base and J 4 bases, leaving 19 bases between the germline ends. CDR3 loop: CASSEGDPGIGLYGYTF. CDR3 sequence (DNA): TGTGCCAGCAGTGAAGGGGATCCGGGAATAGGACTCTATGGCTACACCTTC.

The rearrangement joins TRBV28 to TRBJ2-1; the D is unclear. Germline V gives CDR1 MDHEN, CDR2 SYDVKM. The CDR3 length is 11 residues. V lost 3 bases, J lost 15 bases, and 12 bases lay in between. CDR3: CASSLQASWFF. In nucleotides, the CDR3 is TGTGCCAGCAGTTTGCAGGCTTCTTGGTTCTTC.

This chain links TRBV18 with TRBJ1-2; D is possibly TRBD1 (5 bases). CDR1 is KGHSH and CDR2 is LQKENI in the germline V gene. The CDR3 extends over 15 amino acids. Trimming left V 2 bases short and J 6 bases short, with 16 bases between. CDR3 amino acids: CASSPVGEVYDGYTF. Here the CDR3 DNA reads TGTGCCAGCTCACCAGTAGGGGAAGTGTACGATGGCTACACCTTC.

The V call is TRBV11-2, the J call TRBJ1-4; perhaps TRBD1 as D (5 bases). This CDR3 comprises 17 residues. Trimming removed 1 base at V and 6 bases at J, with 18 bases between. Germline CDR1 SGHAT, CDR2 FQNNGV. The chain's CDR3 is CASSLVTFSTADEKLFF. The CDR3 bases are TGTGCCAGCAGCTTAGTAACCTTTTCGACAGCCGATGAAAAACTGTTTTTT.

This chain connects TRBV12-5 to TRBJ2-1; no firm D call. Germline values: CDR1 LGHNT, CDR2 FRNRAP. The CDR3 runs 12 residues. The V gene lost 1 base and the J gene lost 8 bases, with 6 bases spanning the gap. CDR3 in DNA: TGTGCTAGTGGTTTGGGGCTCTATGAGCAGTTCTTC. Its translation: CASGLGLYEQFF.

This clone occurred a few times. The V gene is TRBV5-1, the J gene TRBJ2-7; 12 positions match TRBD2. The CDR3 covers 16 residues. The V segment lost 0 bases and the J segment 0 bases; nucleotides outside the gene matches: 1. CDR1 is SGHRS and CDR2 is YFSETQ in the germline V gene. The CDR3 bases are TGCGCCAGCAGCTTGGTGGGACTAGCGGGCTCCTACGAGCAGTACTTC. As protein: CASSLVGLAGSYEQYF.

The chain is built from TRBV10-3 and TRBJ2-1; D is unresolved. The ends were cut back, 4 bases at V and 7 bases at J, with 5 bases in the middle. This CDR3 has 11 residues. CDR1 is ENHRY and CDR2 is SYGVKD in the germline V gene. CDR3 DNA: TGTGCCATCAGTGTCCAAAATGAGCAGTTCTTC. Translating it yields CAISVQNEQFF.